Presented here are 20 T cell receptor beta chains from one specimen sequenced in a study of PD-L1 blockade in urothelial cancer. Measured with immunoSEQ multiplex PCR; TCRdb has only the in-frame clones, and not every one. The sample includes tens of thousands of clones, 75% to 85% of them seen just once. The specimen comprised PBMCs, sampled around atezolizumab (anti-PD-L1) treatment. These receptors all come from a man in his fifties or sixties with urothelial cancer.

The CDR3 region is CAIGLDGYEQYF. CDR3 DNA: TGTGCCATCGGTCTTGACGGGTACGAGCAGTACTTC. The gene calls are TRBV10-3 and TRBJ2-7; D gene ambiguous. Germline-derived CDR1 and CDR2 are ENHRY and SYGVKD. CDR3 length: 12 residues. The germline V and J ends were trimmed by 8 bases and 4 bases, with 12 bases remaining between them.

The CDR3 DNA is TGTGCCAGCAGCTCTCGGACAGGGGATGTCACTGAAGCTTTCTTT. It encodes CASSSRTGDVTEAFF. The genes are TRBV5-5 and TRBJ1-1, with 9 bases lining up with TRBD1. The CDR3 is made up of 15 amino acids. Trimming took 3 bases from V and 4 from J; bases not matched to a gene: 7. CDR1 and CDR2 (germline): SGHKS, YYEKEE (reference sequence). Using reference TRBV5-5 and TRBJ1-1 for the parts outside the CDR3, the full variable domain is DAGVTQSPTHLIKTRGQQVTLRCSPISGHKSVSWYQQVLGQGPQFIFQYYEKEERGRGNFPDRFSARQFPNYSSELNVNALLLGDSALYLCASSSRTGDVTEAFFGQGTRLTVV.

The chain employs TRBV27 and TRBJ1-1; a possible D gene is TRBD1 (6 bases). The ends were cut back, 2 bases at V and 1 base at J, with 8 bases in the middle. This CDR3 spans 14 amino acids. Germline CDR1 and CDR2: MNHEY and SMNVEV (reference sequence). The CDR3 DNA reads TGTGCCAGCAGTTTAAGACAGGCGAACACTGAAGCTTTCTTT. The encoded protein is CASSLRQANTEAFF.

The chain uses TRBV30 and TRBJ1-3; D not resolved. This CDR3 has 15 residues. Germline CDR1 and CDR2: GTSNPN and SVGIG (reference sequence). The V gene lost 0 bases and the J gene lost 0 bases, with 9 bases spanning the gap. The CDR3 reads CAWSVDGGSGNTIYF. The CDR3 DNA follows: TGTGCCTGGAGTGTCGACGGAGGCTCTGGAAACACCATATATTTT.

The CDR3 DNA is TGCGCCAGCAGCGGGGGGACAGGGGCGAATTCACCCCTCCACTTT. It translates to CASSGGTGANSPLHF. The chain recombines TRBV5-1 with TRBJ1-6, with 10 bases that match TRBD1. The V gene's germline CDR1 is SGHRS and CDR2 YFSETQ. Losses at the gene ends were 4 bases for V and 7 bases for J; bases not matched to a gene: 5. The CDR3 is 15 amino acids.

The rearrangement uses TRBV5-1 and TRBJ2-7; TRBD1 matches 10 bases. This CDR3 spans 15 amino acids. Germline assignment: CDR1 SGHRS and CDR2 YFSETQ. The V segment lost 0 bases and the J segment 4 bases; nucleotides outside the gene matches: 4. Here the CDR3 DNA reads TGCGCCAGCAGCTTGGCTCCGGGACAGGGGTACGAGCAGTACTTC. Residues: CASSLAPGQGYEQYF.

The chain joins TRBV6-1 to TRBJ2-2; the D gene is possibly TRBD2 (6 bases). There are 15 residues in the CDR3. Trimming took 4 bases from V and 7 from J, leaving 16 bases between them. The germline V gene has CDR1 MNHNS and CDR2 SASEGT. Written as DNA, the CDR3 is TGTGCCAGCAGTGTCTCGAGGGAGCGGGTCGGGGAGCTGTTTTTT. Translating it yields CASSVSRERVGELFF.

This chain links TRBV5-6 with TRBJ2-5; 7 bases agree with TRBD1. The junction had 6 bases not matched to a gene; V was cut back by 4 bases and J by 3 bases. This CDR3 is 14 amino acids long. Germline values: CDR1 SGHDT, CDR2 YYEEEE. The CDR3 nucleotides are TGTGCCAGCAGCGGACAGGCAGGGAAAGAGACCCAGTACTTC. Translation: CASSGQAGKETQYF.

This chain uses TRBV5-1 with TRBJ2-1; TRBD2 matches 16 bases. The length of the CDR3 is 17 residues. Germline CDR1 SGHRS, CDR2 YFSETQ. The J segment lost 7 bases and the V segment lost 3 bases, leaving 7 bases of the junction unmatched. In nucleotides, the CDR3 is TGCGCCAGCAGCTGGGGACTAGCGGGAGGGCCAGCAAATGAGCAGTTCTTC. Translating gives CASSWGLAGGPANEQFF.

V usage is TRBV7-2 and J usage is TRBJ1-2, with 11 positions matching TRBD1. The CDR3 loop spans 15 amino acids. Germline V lookup: CDR1 SGHTA, CDR2 FQGNSA. V gave up 3 bases and J gave up 7 bases; unmatched junction bases: 7. This chain's CDR3 is CASSFGGQGAGGYTF. The CDR3 DNA reads TGTGCCAGCAGCTTTGGAGGACAGGGGGCAGGTGGCTACACCTTC.

This chain links TRBV5-1 with TRBJ1-1; 7 bases agree with TRBD1. The length of the CDR3 is 14 residues. Germline V lookup: CDR1 SGHRS, CDR2 YFSETQ. J was trimmed by 5 bases and V by 4 bases; bases with no gene match: 8. CDR3 residues: CASSKGGARTEAFF. CDR3 sequence (DNA): TGCGCCAGCAGCAAAGGGGGCGCGAGAACTGAAGCTTTCTTT. Full variable domain (remainder filled in from reference TRBV5-1 and TRBJ1-1): KAGVTQTPRYLIKTRGQQVTLSCSPISGHRSVSWYQQTPGQGLQFLFEYFSETQRNKGNFPGRFSGRQFSNSRSEMNVSTLELGDSALYLCASSKGGARTEAFFGQGTRLTVV.

This chain links TRBV6-6 with TRBJ1-1, with TRBD1 identical over 9 bases. V lost 0 bases, J lost 1 base, and 3 bases stayed unmatched. Per the germline V gene, CDR1 is MNHNY and CDR2 is SVGAGI (reference sequence). The CDR3 is made up of 16 amino acids. The CDR3 region is CASSYSTGGPNTEAFF. The CDR3, as DNA: TGTGCCAGCAGTTACTCGACAGGGGGGCCGAACACTGAAGCTTTCTTT.

The chain employs TRBV15 and TRBJ2-3; TRBD2 aligns across 9 bases. The CDR3 runs to 18 residues. Unmatched junction bases numbered 8, after V lost 0 bases and J lost 1 base. Germline values: CDR1 LNHNV, CDR2 YYDKDF (reference sequence). As DNA, the CDR3 is TGTGCCACCAGCAGAGATTTCCCCAGCGGGAGGCGCACAGATACGCAGTATTTT. Translation: CATSRDFPSGRRTDTQYF.

The rearrangement uses TRBV6-5 and TRBJ1-1; D not certain. Trimming removed 4 bases at V and 1 base at J, with 13 bases between. Per germline, CDR1 MNHEY and CDR2 SVGAGI. The CDR3 loop spans 15 amino acids. CDR3 DNA: TGTGCCAGCAGTTTCGTTCCGGGAGAGAACACTGAAGCTTTCTTT. Translating it yields CASSFVPGENTEAFF.

The genes are TRBV5-1 and TRBJ2-3; TRBD2 matches 8 bases. The V gene end was trimmed by 4 bases and the J gene end by 0 bases; junction bases not matched to a gene: 13. Germline-derived CDR1 and CDR2 are SGHRS and YFSETQ. The CDR3 has 18 residues. The CDR3 coding sequence is TGCGCCAGCAGCCGGGTAGCGGGGCTGCTCCTTAGCACAGATACGCAGTATTTT. Translated: CASSRVAGLLLSTDTQYF.

The chain combines TRBV14 with TRBJ2-1; D call uncertain. The CDR3 has 13 amino acids. The V gene lost 2 bases and the J gene lost 14 bases, with 16 bases spanning the gap. The germline CDR1 and CDR2 sequences are SGHDN and FVKESK. CDR3 region: CASSQKGGLMEFF. Written as DNA, the CDR3 is TGTGCCAGCAGCCAAAAAGGTGGGCTAATGGAGTTCTTC.

The J gene is TRBJ2-7, the V gene TRBV7-8; 8 positions match TRBD2. V shed 4 bases, J shed 0 bases, and the junction held 8 bases outside the gene matches. Germline V gene data show CDR1 as SGHVS and CDR2 as FQNEAQ. The CDR3 sequence is 16 residues long. In DNA, the CDR3 is TGTGCCAGCAGCTACGTGGGCGGGGGGTACTCCTACGAGCAGTACTTC. Translating gives CASSYVGGGYSYEQYF.

The genes are TRBV4-1 and TRBJ2-5; no reliable D call. CDR3 length equals 13 residues. Between the trimmed V and J ends, which lost 0 bases and 5 bases, there was a span of 7 bases. Germline V CDR1 and CDR2: MGHRA, YSYEKL. The CDR3 nucleotides are TGCGCCAGCAGCCAAGAAAACTCGGAGACCCAGTACTTC. Translating gives CASSQENSETQYF.

V is TRBV7-9 and J is TRBJ1-1; TRBD1 aligns across 7 bases. CDR1 and CDR2 from the germline V gene are SEHNR and FQNEAQ (reference sequence). The CDR3 extends over 15 amino acids. Losses at the gene ends were 5 bases for V and 0 bases for J; bases not matched to a gene: 6. CDR3 sequence: CASSGTGQLNTEAFF. In nucleotides, the CDR3 is TGTGCCAGCAGCGGGACGGGACAGTTGAACACTGAAGCTTTCTTT.

The chain has TRBV30 and TRBJ2-3; 8 bases map to TRBD2. The V gene end was trimmed by 0 bases and the J gene end by 3 bases; junction bases not matched to a gene: 8. The CDR3 extends over 16 amino acids. Germline V gene sequence: CDR1 GTSNPN, CDR2 SVGIG (reference sequence). The CDR3 loop reads CAWSVGGAGGTDTQYF. Here the CDR3 DNA reads TGTGCCTGGAGTGTTGGAGGCGCGGGAGGAACAGATACGCAGTATTTT.